A single T cell receptor (beta chain) is shown here with its context. This CDR3 is built from 12 residues. The germline V gene has CDR1 LNHDA and CDR2 SQIVND (reference sequence). The V end lost 5 bases, the J end lost 12 bases, and 14 bases lay between the germline ends. This record belongs to a study of blood T cell repertoires in COVID-19. At the level of the study: T cells, B-cell-depleted T cells, or PBMCs supplied cDNA or gDNA.

In the source study's methods: Reference gene primer amplification yielded estimated nucleated cell counts. Method: immunoSEQ multiplex PCR; TCRdb's copy keeps in-frame clones and lacks some. That table gives V, J and clone size, and the DNA gave D and trimming. The sample lists approximately 300,000 clones; over 75% were seen once. The receptor's source is a woman in her 50s with active or convalescent COVID-19. The specimen sequenced was peripheral blood. V gene TRBV19 combines with J gene TRBJ2-1; the D gene is possibly TRBD2 (5 bases). In DNA form, the CDR3 reads TGTGCCAGTAGTCCATCAGGCCGGGGGCAGTTCTTC. Its protein is CASSPSGRGQFF.